This T cell receptor (beta chain) was sequenced during a study of blood T cells in healthy people across ages. Trimming left V 5 bases short and J 8 bases short, with 10 bases between. Germline CDR1 SGHTA, CDR2 FQGNSA. This CDR3 region has 13 residues. The people who gave samples were healthy Caucasians from Russia, aged roughly 6 to 90. No fewer than 7 million PBMCs went into each sample. General observations from the study: Long-lived donors had more naive CD4+ cells and higher diversity than aged donors.

Remarks on this clonotype: The antigen is not known. Given a much more abundant clone one base away, this may be a read error.

Primers used in a second PCR of roughly 6 to 11 cycles were a sample-barcoded 5' primer and a J-beta primer mix. The authors tagged each cDNA molecule using a template-switch adaptor with 12 random nucleotides. One entry per CDR3 protein, called by TCRdb with MiXCR from the 5' RACE reads. The sample comprises approximately 810,000 distinct CDR3 sequences, about 30% of which are singletons, and around 16% rests with the top ten. The sequencing sample was made of blood. This receptor was obtained from a woman older than 75 in good health. V and J are TRBV7-2 and TRBJ1-6, with unresolved D. The CDR3 DNA reads TGTGCCAGCAGCGAACGACGGGATTCACCCCTCCACTTT. Its translation is CASSERRDSPLHF.